This T cell receptor (beta chain) originates from a study of T cells in Graves' hyperthyroidism and ophthalmopathy. This clonotype was detected ten times or more. Its target is not known. Whole-study results and caveats: The model anticipated ophthalmopathy a median about 7.1 months pre-onset. Ophthalmopathy was separated from stable hyperthyroidism by a 13 V-J model. Most expanded thyroid clonotypes above 0.001 recurred in blood.

CDR3 length: 14 amino acids. Germline CDR1 SGHAT, CDR2 FQDESV (reference sequence). The V and J ends lost 4 bases and 0 bases respectively, with 8 bases between them. Researchers took RNA transcripts and amplified the TCR beta CDR3 regions from them. A set of HTBI primers served as the primers for a first-round RT-PCR of the TCR CDR3. TCRdb redid the calling of the multiplex PCR reads with MiXCR, one entry per CDR3 protein. The table lists hundreds of thousands of distinct CDR3 sequences, about 14% of them singletons. This receptor was obtained from a woman in her late teens or twenties with Graves' hyperthyroidism. This chain joins TRBV11-1 and TRBJ2-3, with D possibly matching TRBD1 (6 bases). Source material: blood. In nucleotides, the CDR3 is TGTGCCAGCAGCTGGGACACCAGCACAGATACGCAGTATTTT. Translated, it gives CASSWDTSTDTQYF.